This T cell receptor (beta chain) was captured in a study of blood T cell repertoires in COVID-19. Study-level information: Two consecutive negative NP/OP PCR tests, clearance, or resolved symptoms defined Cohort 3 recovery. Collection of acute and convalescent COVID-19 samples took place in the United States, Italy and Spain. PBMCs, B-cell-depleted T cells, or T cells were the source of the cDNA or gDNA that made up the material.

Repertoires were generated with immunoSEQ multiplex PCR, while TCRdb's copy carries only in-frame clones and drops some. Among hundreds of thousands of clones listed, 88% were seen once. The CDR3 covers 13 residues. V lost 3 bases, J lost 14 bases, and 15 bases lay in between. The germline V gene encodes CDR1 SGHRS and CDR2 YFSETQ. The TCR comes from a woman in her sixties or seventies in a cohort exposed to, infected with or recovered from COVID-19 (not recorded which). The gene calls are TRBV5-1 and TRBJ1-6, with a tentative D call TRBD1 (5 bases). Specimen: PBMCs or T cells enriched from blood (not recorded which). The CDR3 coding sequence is TGCGCCAGCAGCTCCCCTGACAGTGGGGCCCTCCACTTT. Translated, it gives CASSSPDSGALHF. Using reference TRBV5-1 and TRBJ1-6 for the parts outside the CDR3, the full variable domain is KAGVTQTPRYLIKTRGQQVTLSCSPISGHRSVSWYQQTPGQGLQFLFEYFSETQRNKGNFPGRFSGRQFSNSRSEMNVSTLELGDSALYLCASSSPDSGALHFGNGTRLTVT.